This entry features one T cell receptor beta chain sequence. Its antigen is currently unknown. Some clones are missing from TCRdb's copy, which holds only in-frame ones; the method was immunoSEQ multiplex PCR. The data show tens of thousands of clones, 75% to 90% seen once. This record belongs to a study of OX40 agonist ivuxolimab in advanced cancers. As for the study in general: Melanoma, hepatocellular carcinoma, head and neck or renal cell cancer occurred in dose-escalation patients. Points from the study as a whole: It was also the case that some nonresponders had low normalized T-cell clonal expansion.

The CDR3 loop spans 15 amino acids. The germline CDR1 and CDR2 sequences are SGHDT and YYEEEE. The V gene end was trimmed by 3 bases and the J gene end by 3 bases; junction bases not matched to a gene: 3. The chain links TRBV5-6 to TRBJ2-1; 10 bases fit TRBD2. The clonotype originates from an adult with an advanced solid tumor such as melanoma, head and neck, liver or kidney cancer. The sample consisted of CD4+ or CD8+ T cells sorted from blood, taken in a trial of the OX40 agonist ivuxolimab. The CDR3 DNA follows: TGTGCCAGCAGCTACTCTAGCGGGAGCTACAATGAGCAGTTCTTC. Amino acids: CASSYSSGSYNEQFF. The full variable domain, with the rest looked up from reference TRBV5-6 and TRBJ2-1, is DAGVTQSPTHLIKTRGQQVTLRCSPKSGHDTVSWYQQALGQGPQFIFQYYEEEERQRGNFPDRFSGHQFPNYSSELNVNALLLGDSALYLCASSYSSGSYNEQFFGPGTRLTVL.